This T cell receptor (beta chain) was identified during a study of a mutant IDH1 vaccine in newly diagnosed glioma. Study summary: The first vaccination came 4-6 weeks after radiotherapy alone, or with temozolomide cycles. Patients arrived already treated with radiotherapy, temozolomide, or both, most having had both.

The data were produced by immunoSEQ multiplex PCR, yet TCRdb's version contains in-frame clones alone and is incomplete. The data contain 50,000 to 60,000 clones, around 80% of them singletons. Time point: week 5, during vaccination. All doses held 300 ug of mutant IDH1 20-mer peptide, with topical imiquimod. The CDR3 totals 16 residues. The V end was cut by 3 bases, the J end by 4 bases, with 16 bases between. Per germline, CDR1 LNHDA and CDR2 SQIVND (reference sequence). Worth noting for this clone: Its antigen is unknown.

The J gene is TRBJ2-1, the V gene TRBV19; either TRBD1 or TRBD2 may fit D (5 bases each). This sample comprised PBMCs, obtained from a glioma patient whose treatment included an IDH1 peptide vaccine. The origin of this receptor is a man aged 50-60 years with glioma. The DNA for the CDR3 is TGTGCCAGTAGTATGTGGGACCTCCACCCTTACAATGAGCAGTTCTTC. Translated: CASSMWDLHPYNEQFF.